This TCR beta chain was sequenced in a study of OX40 agonist ivuxolimab in advanced cancers. Turning to the study itself: Subjects had a mean age of about 60 years, with a range of about 20 to 85; just over 80% were male.

Enrollment shut out patients with autoimmune disease history or systemic immunosuppression. J was trimmed by 0 bases and V by 7 bases; bases with no gene match: 3. This CDR3 is built from 13 residues. Germline CDR1 GTSNPN, CDR2 SVGIG (reference sequence). The repertoire was sequenced with immunoSEQ multiplex PCR; TCRdb's copy has only in-frame clones and lacks some. In the table there are roughly 90,000 clones, approximately 88% of which are singletons. This rearrangement joins TRBV30 to TRBJ2-3; 8 nucleotides line up with TRBD2. The clonotype comes from an adult with an advanced solid tumor such as melanoma, head and neck, liver or kidney cancer. The material was CD4+ or CD8+ T cells sorted from blood, obtained in a trial of the OX40 agonist ivuxolimab. In DNA, the CDR3 is TGTGCCTCCCGGGGGGGGAGCACAGATACGCAGTATTTT. Encoded protein: CASRGGSTDTQYF.